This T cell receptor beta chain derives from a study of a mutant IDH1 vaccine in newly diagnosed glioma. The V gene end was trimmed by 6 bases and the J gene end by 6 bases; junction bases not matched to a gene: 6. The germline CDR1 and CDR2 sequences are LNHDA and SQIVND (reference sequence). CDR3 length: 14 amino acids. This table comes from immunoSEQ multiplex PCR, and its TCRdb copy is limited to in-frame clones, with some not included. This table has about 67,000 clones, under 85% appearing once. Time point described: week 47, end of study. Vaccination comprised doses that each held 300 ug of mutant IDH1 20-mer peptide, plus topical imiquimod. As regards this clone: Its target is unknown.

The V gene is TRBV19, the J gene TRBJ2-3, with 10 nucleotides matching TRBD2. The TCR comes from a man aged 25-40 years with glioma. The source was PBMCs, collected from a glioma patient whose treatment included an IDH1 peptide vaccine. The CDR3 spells CASSLSGGRDTQYF. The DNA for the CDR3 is TGTGCCAGTAGCCTTAGCGGGGGGCGGGATACGCAGTATTTT.